The rows below give T cell receptor beta chains drawn from one sample of a study of T cells in Graves' hyperthyroidism and ophthalmopathy. TCRdb passed the multiplex PCR reads through MiXCR, listing each CDR3 protein once. This table holds about 640,000 distinct CDR3 sequences, approximately 14% found once. Sequenced sample: blood. The receptors shown here come from a woman aged 45 to 65 with Graves' ophthalmopathy. CDR3s include the opening cysteine and the closing phenylalanine or tryptophan. Fields, in order: CDR3 length, J gene, V gene, CDR3 protein.

length: 10; J: TRBJ1-1; V: TRBV19; CDR3: CATGDTEAFF
length: 16; J: TRBJ1-1; V: TRBV19; CDR3: CASSPRTGTLNTEAFF
length: 15; J: TRBJ2-3; V: TRBV5-1; CDR3: CASSLPRGATDTQYF
length: 17; J: TRBJ2-3; V: TRBV2; CDR3: CASRASRDRGAADTQYF
length: 13; J: TRBJ2-7; V: TRBV27; CDR3: CASSFFGAYEQYF
length: 18; J: TRBJ2-7; V: TRBV7-9; CDR3: CASSPGTSGRRGRDEQYF
length: 15; J: TRBJ2-7; V: TRBV29-1; CDR3: CSVEDRAGGLHEQYF
length: 17; J: TRBJ1-3; V: TRBV12-3/TRBV12-4; CDR3: CASSPRGQGTVGNTIYF
length: 15; J: TRBJ2-3; V: TRBV5-6; CDR3: CASSLRGLGTDTQYF
length: 14; J: TRBJ1-2; V: TRBV29-1; CDR3: CSVPTPYSRDGYTF
length: 16; J: TRBJ2-4; V: TRBV10-3; CDR3: CAIRADTDEAKNIQYF
length: 15; J: TRBJ2-5; V: TRBV11-3; CDR3: CASSLATGGQETQYF
length: 14; J: TRBJ1-5; V: TRBV20-1; CDR3: CSCNRGNGNQPQHF
length: 13; J: TRBJ2-7; V: TRBV2; CDR3: CASTGTDSYEQYF
length: 15; J: TRBJ2-1; V: TRBV18; CDR3: CASSPPGLPYNEQFF
length: 14; J: TRBJ2-2; V: TRBV25-1; CDR3: CASSGIRLAGELFF